This T cell receptor beta chain was recovered during a study of spatial heterogeneity in lung cancer (dated by TCRdb to the late 2010s). With regard to the full study: Beta-chain transcripts were consistently detected in greater numbers than alpha-chain transcripts, which likely reflected higher beta-chain transcript abundance. In the raw uncorrected reads, each unique combination of TCR and UMI appeared more than ten times on average. In non-small cell lung cancer, the study made a quantitative comparison of TCR alpha and beta repertoires among multiple tumor regions, matched nontumor lung and blood. Nonsynonymous mutation counts, determined by whole-exome sequencing of tumor tissue, were related to TCR repertoire features. At surgery, roughly 220 tumor regions, 61 to 65 matched nontumor lung samples and some 54 PBMC samples were TCR-sequenced for both alpha and beta chains.

This clonotype has just a few counts. It lacks a known antigen. Nothing much larger sits one base from this clone, and base qualities are not available. Study-wide conclusions, independent of this receptor: Confirming at a functional level the hypothesis that regional TCRs recognize regional mutations was considered to require additional single-cell paired TCR alpha and beta sequencing. Ubiquitous expanded tumor TCRs were detected in blood more often at tumor resection than at routine follow-up.

V is pruned by 4 bases and J by 2 bases, leaving 8 bases of the junction without a gene match. From the cysteine through the phenylalanine, the CDR3 covers 18 amino acids. Only the CDR3 DNA stays, 54 bases, in frame from base 1. The germline V gene (reference sequence) yields SGHNT for CDR1 and YYREEE for CDR2. What the time point label conveys for this sample: sample taken at primary tumor resection. Whole RNA extracted from tumor and nontumor lung tissue, or from cryopreserved PBMC samples, was used for TCR sequencing without cell sorting. Samples were obtained from 72 patients with early-stage, untreated non-small cell lung cancer from the lung TRACERx cohort. Only patients with enough RNA available from two or more tumor regions were chosen for TCR sequencing. Libraries were built with 5' RACE. TCRdb names NextSeq 500 as the instrument used. The TCR library protocol attached a unique molecular identifier to each TCR cDNA molecule to allow correction of PCR and sequencing errors. The original methods were these. Decombinator tools were used for TCR identification, UMI-based error correction and CDR3 extraction. Expanded TCRs were defined as those above a frequency of 2 per 1,000, corresponding to the top 1% of the tumor frequency distribution. Rényi diversity was computed with the R vegan package after subsampling each repertoire 100 times to 5,000 TCRs. CDR3 similarity networks were built from amino acid triplet string-kernel similarity, connecting CDR3s with pairwise similarity above 0.82. Starting from the raw public reads, TCRdb applied fastp trimming at Q25, assembled clones with MiXCR and retained in-frame beta chains. For every CDR3 protein sequence, its rows merge into one entry that carries the most common genes and DNA. TCRdb's processing, not the authors' own work, is the source of the V and J calls. The sample table records 89,000 or so distinct CDR3 sequences; approximately 20% of these occur just once. The top ten clones comprise roughly 6.2% of the sample.

Source: PBMCs, taken at surgery. The sequence derives from a male donor with early-stage non-small cell lung cancer. The V and J segments used are TRBV5-4 and TRBJ2-1; TRBD2 lines up with 14 middle nucleotides. Here the CDR3 is given as CASSGGTSGGPTYNEQFF. The sequence in DNA is TGTGCCAGCAGCGGAGGGACTAGCGGGGGACCTACCTACAATGAGCAGTTCTTC.